The clone carrying this T cell receptor (beta chain) appeared a few times. No antigen is known for it. Making TCR cDNA involved 5'RACE template switching, which added UMIs and a universal primer site. TCRdb reprocessed the 5' RACE reads via MiXCR and lists one record per CDR3 protein. The sample lists 150,000 or so distinct CDR3 sequences, roughly 9% occurring once. This specimen comes from a study of T cells after yellow fever vaccination. Study-wide findings and caveats: Booster samples showed a return of most primary-vaccination clones (roughly 96% CD4, 88% CD8).

This receptor was taken from a young man who received the YFV17D yellow fever vaccine. Specimen: CD8+ T cells sorted from PBMCs, collected 45 days after the yellow fever booster vaccination.

CDR3 DNA: TGTGCCAGCCAATTTCTCGGCCCCAACCCGCCGCCCCAGCATTTT. Protein: CASQFLGPNPPPQHF. This chain joins TRBV28 and TRBJ1-5; D gene uncertain. Germline CDR1 and CDR2: MDHEN and SYDVKM. The CDR3 is made up of 15 amino acids. V lost 8 bases and J 9 bases, leaving 23 bases between the germline ends.